Detailed here is one TCR beta chain. Its antigen is currently not known. The input lacks base qualities; no much larger clone sits a single base away. From each donor, a single peripheral blood sample of about 120 mL on average was drawn into heparinised tubes. A BD FACSAria II and a panel including CD45RO, CCR7, CD25, CD127, CD95 and CD27 were used to sort naive, central memory, regulatory and stem cell-like memory CD4+ T cells. A purity above 95% was achieved for all sorted populations. PBMCs were separated immediately by Lymphoprep density gradient centrifugation and were stained directly, without being cultured. So that batch effects would be minimized, each experiment stained and sorted samples in pairs, pairing one healthy donor with one patient. These data are taken from a study of beta chain features in type 1 diabetes (dated 2018 in TCRdb). Regarding the complete study: Mean age, gender distribution, total cell number and subset yield were not different between patients and healthy donors. Across all samples, fewer than 130 million sorted cells were examined, and cell number per subset correlated strongly with RNA yield. In the study, TCRB repertoires of sorted circulating CD4+ T cell subsets from recently diagnosed type 1 diabetes patients were compared with those of matched healthy donors. Whereas all 28 donors provided naive and central memory subsets, regulatory and stem cell-like memory subsets were isolated from just 8 patients and about 8 healthy donors. Results and caveats for the whole study, not just this receptor: Because cDNA rather than genomic DNA was sequenced, highly expressing activated cells could have been over-represented, although no difference in activation and CD3 levels was found between groups. Patients with type 1 diabetes made fewer insertions and deleted more nucleotides at VDJ recombination sites, implying thymic rearrangement abnormalities. Only small numbers of individuals were included in the HLA sub-analyses, which left unresolved whether HLA type had any influence on TCRB rearrangement. The naive, central memory and regulatory TCRB repertoires appeared to resemble one another more closely among patients than among healthy donors. Shorter templates might have been favored by PCR, but patient and control samples were amplified and corrected together, so both groups would have been affected equally by any skew. Type 1 diabetes patients showed a moderate but significant shortening of TCRB CDR3 length in all four CD4+ subsets.

The germline V gene sets CDR1 to SGHTA and CDR2 to FQGTGA. V has 5 bases trimmed and J has 9 bases trimmed; junction bases matching no gene number 14. There are 16 amino acids in the CDR3, from cysteine to phenylalanine inclusive. The sequence is cut down to CDR3 DNA, 48 bases in frame from base 1. All of the isolated RNA was reverse transcribed with the High Capacity cDNA Reverse Transcription Kit, so expressed TCRB transcripts were sequenced. Deep immunoSEQ sequencing was performed on naive, central memory and regulatory T cell samples, with an average of about 4 million total reads per sample. After sorted cells were lysed in RLT buffer, RNA was extracted with DNase-treated RNeasy Micro or Mini kits, with the choice depending on cell number. To prevent cross-contamination, each cell subset was processed individually, whereas patient and healthy donor samples were processed jointly. The immunoSEQ multiplex PCR was used to amplify TCRB sequences from cDNA, generating 87-bp fragments that spanned the CDR3 region. Sequencing of the amplicons was performed on the Illumina HiSeq platform. In the paper's pipeline: PCR bias was corrected computationally using synthetic template baselines, and reads within Hamming distance 2 were collapsed, with unmergeable singletons discarded. Reads were aligned against IMGT to assign V, D and J genes, CDR3 length and insertions or deletions at six rearrangement sites. Clonotype counts were normalized to sorted cell number within each subset before computing true diversity and Gini coefficients with the tcR R package. Repertoire sharing was quantified using the overlap coefficient calculated on TCRB nucleotide sequences. As a proxy for the pre-selection repertoire, out-of-frame TCRB sequences from naive cells were analyzed. The clones in this table, taken by TCRdb from immuneACCESS, are in-frame only. Not every clone is retained; where verified, under half of the shortfall comes from an unresolved V gene, and the cause of the rest is unknown. That table gives V, J and clone size, and the DNA gave D and trimming. Within this sample are under 550,000 clones, with approximately 10% of them counted one time only. Over 0.035% of the sample goes to the ten largest clones.

This receptor was obtained from a woman aged 18 to 35 in good health. Sequencing input: naive CD4+ T cells from blood. The meaning of the sample's cell subset or site label: true naive CD4+ T cells. The sequence links TRBV7-3 to TRBJ2-1; TRBD2 fits 9 bases in the junction. Here the CDR3 is given as CASSISTSGSYGEQFF. Here is the DNA: TGTGCCAGCAGCATTTCGACTAGCGGCTCCTACGGTGAGCAGTTCTTC. The variable domain in full, with residues beyond the CDR3 obtained from the reference TRBV7-3 and TRBJ2-1 genes, is GAGVSQTPSNKVTEKGKYVELRCDPISGHTALYWYRQSLGQGPEFLIYFQGTGAADDSGLPNDRFFAVRPEGSVSTLKIQRTERGDSAVYLCASSISTSGSYGEQFFGPGTRLTVL.